A selection of T cell receptor beta chains follows, all from one sample in a study of T cells in Graves' hyperthyroidism and ophthalmopathy. TCRdb ran MiXCR on the multiplex PCR reads and lists one entry per CDR3 protein. The repertoire has about 560,000 distinct CDR3 sequences, more than 15% of them found once; the top ten carry roughly 7.3%. The specimen sequenced was blood. The receptors originated from a woman aged 25 to 39 with Graves' hyperthyroidism. CDR3s include the opening cysteine and the closing phenylalanine or tryptophan. The D gene is left open where the match is weak. Clone sizes are given selectively: once, few, many, or a class where the clone is expanded.

cdr3_nt cdr3_aa d_call j_call clone_size v_call
TGCAGTGCTAGAGATGGCCTGGGAGGCCGAGAGACCCAGTACTTC CSARDGLGGRETQYF NA TRBJ2-5 few TRBV20-1
TGTGCCTGGAGTCAGGACAGGGGAGTCGTAGGCACCGGGGAGCTGTTTTTT CAWSQDRGVVGTGELFF TRBD1 TRBJ2-2 many TRBV30
TGCGCCAGCAGCCGAGGAATGGACAGCCTCTCGTTCGGTGAAAAACTGTTTTTT CASSRGMDSLSFGEKLFF NA TRBJ1-4 many TRBV4-3
TGTGCCAGCTCAACCGAGTGGACTAGCGGGATGAATGAGCAGTTCTTC CASSTEWTSGMNEQFF TRBD2 TRBJ2-1 many TRBV18
TGTGCCATCAGTGAGTCAATAGGGGATTGGACAGATACGCAGTATTTT CAISESIGDWTDTQYF NA TRBJ2-3 few TRBV10-3
TGCGCCAGCAGCCAAGCTGTAGGACTAGCCTTACTCTCCTACGAGCAGTGCTTC CASSQAVGLALLSYEQCF TRBD2 TRBJ2-7 NA TRBV4-3
TGTGCCAGCGGGGGGAATGTCGGATATGAGCAGTTCTTC CASGGNVGYEQFF NA TRBJ2-1 NA TRBV7-9
TGTGCCAGCAGCTTATCACACGGGAGGGCCTTCACCTTC CASSLSHGRAFTF NA TRBJ1-2 NA TRBV7-8
TGTGCCAGCACGGCGGGGGAGTGGGAGAATGAGCAGTTCTTC CASTAGEWENEQFF TRBD2 TRBJ2-1 many TRBV12-3/TRBV12-4
TGTGCCAGCAGCGCCGGCCGGGTCCCGCAAATATACGAGCAGTTCTTC CASSAGRVPQIYEQFF NA TRBJ2-1 NA TRBV9
TGTGCCAGCGGACCGAGCAGCGGACGTCCCGGGGAGCTGTTTTTT CASGPSSGRPGELFF NA TRBJ2-2 many TRBV9
TGCAGTGCTAGATTAGCGGGGCGCACAGATACGCAGTATTTT CSARLAGRTDTQYF TRBD2 TRBJ2-3 NA TRBV20-1
TGCGCCAGCAGCTCCTCGGCCGGGCCGAAGGGCACAGATACGCAGTATTTT CASSSSAGPKGTDTQYF NA TRBJ2-3 many TRBV5-1
TGTGCCATCAGTGAGTCGGGACTAGCTGGCAATGAGCAGTTCTTC CAISESGLAGNEQFF TRBD2 TRBJ2-1 many TRBV10-3
TGTGCCTGGAGCGCCGGGGCGGATAATTCACCCCACCACTTT CAWSAGADNSPHHF NA TRBJ1-6 few TRBV30
TGTGCCAGCAGAACCGGGACAGGGGGCTTTATGCGAGCCTACAATGAGCAGTTCTTC CASRTGTGGFMRAYNEQFF TRBD1 TRBJ2-1 NA TRBV2
TGTGCCAGCAGCCACGACAGGGTTTACAATGAGCAGTTCTTC CASSHDRVYNEQFF TRBD1 TRBJ2-1 many TRBV28
TGTGCCAGCAGCCTCGGACTAGCGGGAATGGGGGAGCAGTTCTTC CASSLGLAGMGEQFF TRBD2 TRBJ2-1 many TRBV12-3/TRBV12-4
TGTGCCAGCCGGGGGCTAGCGGGCTGGAATGAGCAGTTCTTC CASRGLAGWNEQFF TRBD2 TRBJ2-1 many TRBV7-2
TGTGCCAGCAGTTCGCCTTTAAGGAACACTGAAGCTTTCTTT CASSSPLRNTEAFF NA TRBJ1-1 NA TRBV27
TGTGCCAGCAGTCAGCTAGCGGGAGCGGGAGATACGCAGTATTTT CASSQLAGAGDTQYF TRBD2 TRBJ2-3 many TRBV3-1
TGTGCCAGCAGCCATGGGCAGGCCTACGAGCAGTACTTC CASSHGQAYEQYF NA TRBJ2-7 many TRBV7-9
TGTGCCAGTCGAGCAGGGCGTCTTGGTGGCAATCAGCCCCAGCATTTT CASRAGRLGGNQPQHF NA TRBJ1-5 many TRBV28
TGTGCCAGCAGCCAACAGGGGGGAACTGAAGCTTTCTTT CASSQQGGTEAFF TRBD1 TRBJ1-1 few TRBV7-2
TGTGCCAGCAGACCAGCCGCAACTAATGAAAAACTGTTTTTT CASRPAATNEKLFF NA TRBJ1-4 few TRBV3-1
TGCAGTGCTAGGTCCAGCGGAGGGTACGAGCAGTACTTC CSARSSGGYEQYF NA TRBJ2-7 many TRBV20-1
TGTGCCAGCAGCTCAGGGGTCTTGGAGACCCAGTACTTC CASSSGVLETQYF NA TRBJ2-5 many TRBV11-2
TGTGCCAGCAGTAAGGGACACCCGGAGGGACTAGCGGGATGGGGTGAGCAGTTCTTC CASSKGHPEGLAGWGEQFF TRBD2 TRBJ2-1 few TRBV6-1